This is a list of T cell receptor beta chains from one sample in a study of neoadjuvant anti-PD-1 for oral cavity cancer. Clones were sequenced by immunoSEQ multiplex PCR, and TCRdb holds only the in-frame ones, with some missing. The sample lists about 14,000 clones; 62% were seen once. Here the sequenced sample was PBMCs, taken before nivolumab (anti-PD-1) treatment. All receptors come from a person between 40 and 85 years old with oral cavity squamous cell carcinoma. CDR3s include the opening cysteine and the closing phenylalanine or tryptophan. A D gene is named only where the DNA matches it firmly. Clone size, where shown, is once, few, many, or a class for clones that have expanded.

size | J | D | V | DNA | CDR3
. | TRBJ2-1 | . | TRBV11-3 | TGTGCCAGCAGCCCCGCGGGGGCTGGGGGCAATGAGCAGTTCTTC | CASSPAGAGGNEQFF
. | TRBJ1-6 | TRBD1 | TRBV15 | TGTGCCACCAGCAGAGGGGACAGCACCAATTCACCCCTCCACTTT | CATSRGDSTNSPLHF
. | TRBJ2-5 | . | TRBV19 | TGTGCCAGTAGACAGGCTGGGGAGACCCAGTACTTC | CASRQAGETQYF
few | TRBJ1-1 | TRBD1 | TRBV6-4 | TGTGCCAGCAGTGTCCGGACAGGGGACACTGAAGCTTTCTTT | CASSVRTGDTEAFF
. | TRBJ2-3 | . | TRBV28 | TGTGCCAGCACCGATGGCGTAGGCGGGATCACAGATACGCAGTATTTT | CASTDGVGGITDTQYF
. | TRBJ2-7 | . | TRBV19 | TGTGCCAGTAGTATATCGGCATCCTCCTACGAGCAGTACTTC | CASSISASSYEQYF
few | TRBJ2-1 | TRBD2 | TRBV11-2 | TGTGCCAGCAAGCGCGGGGGGAATGAGCAGTTCTTC | CASKRGGNEQFF
few | TRBJ1-2 | . | TRBV14 | TGTGCCAGCAGCCCCCAAAACTATGGCTACACCTTC | CASSPQNYGYTF
few | TRBJ1-1 | TRBD1 | TRBV18 | TGTGCCAGCTCGAAGCAGGGGGAGGACACTGAAGCTTTCTTT | CASSKQGEDTEAFF
. | TRBJ1-2 | . | TRBV5-6 | TGTGCCAGCAGCCTAGACATGAACTATGGCTACACCTTC | CASSLDMNYGYTF